This T cell receptor beta chain was captured by sequencing in a study of blood T cell repertoires in COVID-19. Across the whole study: The United States, Italy and Spain supplied acute and convalescent COVID-19 samples.

From germline, CDR1 is SNHLY and CDR2 FYNNEI. CDR3 length: 14 amino acids. Trimming removed 4 bases at V and 2 bases at J, with 9 bases between. Authors' data handling: Counts of nucleated cells, estimated from reference gene primer amplification, were obtained. TCRdb's table, derived via immunoSEQ multiplex PCR, lists solely in-frame clones and lacks some. V, J and clone size were drawn from that table, and D and trimming were deduced from the DNA. The sample yields some 180,000 clones, more than 65% seen once. The rearrangement uses TRBV2 and TRBJ1-5; tentative D call: TRBD1 (6 bases). The sequenced sample was peripheral blood. This TCR came from a man between 65 and 85 years old with active or convalescent COVID-19. This chain's CDR3 is CASSGGRGNQPQHF. CDR3 nucleotides: TGTGCCAGCAGTGGGGGGCGGGGCAATCAGCCCCAGCATTTT.